The clone carrying this T cell receptor (beta chain) showed up many times. 5'RACE template switching produced TCR cDNA carrying a universal primer site and UMIs. Via MiXCR, TCRdb re-called the 5' RACE reads, giving one row per CDR3 protein. The data contain approximately 47,000 distinct CDR3 sequences, 5% to 8% of them seen just once; the ten biggest clones take up roughly a tenth. This entry comes from a study of T cells after yellow fever vaccination. Study details: Each of the EM, EMRA, CM and Tscm memory subsets was sorted based on CD3, CD45RA, CCR7 and CD95. Preparation of fractions with low cell numbers was performed using SMART-Seq v4 Ultra Low Input. Study-wide results and caveats: There was a possibility that FACS-sorted repertoires contained abundant clonotypes contaminating from the bulk population.

The V end was cut by 4 bases, the J end by 0 bases, with 12 bases between. The CDR3 runs to 16 residues. CDR1 is KGHSH and CDR2 is LQKENI in the germline V gene. The sequencing used PBMCs, either bulk or a sorted T-cell subset (CD4+, CD8+, memory, or dextramer-sorted; not recorded which), collected 45 days after the yellow fever booster vaccination. The V gene is TRBV18, the J gene TRBJ2-2, with D perhaps matching TRBD1 (5 bases). This receptor was taken from a man aged 25 to 40 who received the YFV17D yellow fever vaccine. DNA for the CDR3: TGTGCCAGCTCACAACAGGTGATCGCGAACACCGGGGAGCTGTTTTTT. Protein: CASSQQVIANTGELFF. Filled out from reference TRBV18 and TRBJ2-2, the complete variable domain reads NAGVMQNPRHLVRRRGQEARLRCSPMKGHSHVYWYRQLPEEGLKFMVYLQKENIIDESGMPKERFSAEFPKEGPSILRIQQVVRGDSAAYFCASSQQVIANTGELFFGEGSRLTVL.